This T cell receptor beta chain was captured in a study of regulatory dendritic cells for organ transplantation. Findings of the study overall: Memory CD8+ T cells were the most oligoclonal; naive cells were highly diverse. Mature dendritic cells appeared to drive more memory CD8+ clonal expansion than regulatory ones.

Using immunoSEQ multiplex PCR, the repertoire was profiled, and TCRdb retains in-frame clones only, with some absent. This table has 5,000 to 6,500 clones, 60% to 65% appearing once. Naive CD45RA+ and memory CD45RO+ CD4+ or CD8+ T cells were FACS-sorted. About this clone: Its antigen remains unidentified.

The clonotype was recovered from a human donor in good health. Specimen: memory CD8+ T cells from blood. Subset described: CD45RO+ memory T cells.

The CDR3 spells CASSSGTGFYGYTF. CDR3 bases: TGTGCCAGCAGCTCGGGGACAGGGTTCTATGGCTACACCTTC. The gene calls are TRBV5-6 and TRBJ1-2, with 9 nucleotides matching TRBD1. The V gene's germline CDR1 is SGHDT and CDR2 YYEEEE. V lost 3 bases and J lost 4; bases outside the gene matches: 4. This CDR3 is 14 amino acids long.